A selection of T cell receptor beta chains follows, all from one sample in a study of blood T cell repertoires in COVID-19. Data came from immunoSEQ multiplex PCR; TCRdb stores just in-frame clones and leaves some out. The sample shows about 14,000 clones, over 80% of them seen only once. The specimen sequenced was peripheral blood. These receptors originate from a man aged 35-49 years with active or convalescent COVID-19. Both conserved end residues are part of each CDR3. A D gene is named only where the DNA matches it firmly. Rows may omit the clone size; those that give it use once, few, many or a size class.

NA,TRBJ2-1,TRBV14,NA,TGTGCCAGCAGCCAATATTCGCTGACAGGCGACGATGAGCAGTTCTTC,CASSQYSLTGDDEQFF
NA,TRBJ2-3,TRBV28,NA,TGTGCCAGCAGCTCTATGGATACGCAGTATTTT,CASSSMDTQYF
few,TRBJ2-1,TRBV5-1,TRBD1,TGCGCCAGCAGCTTGGGACAGGGGGCTCAGAATGAGCAGTTCTTC,CASSLGQGAQNEQFF
NA,TRBJ1-2,TRBV4-1,TRBD1,TGCGCCAGCAGCCCCACACCAACGACAGGGGGCCGGAACTATGGCTACACCTTC,CASSPTPTTGGRNYGYTF
NA,TRBJ1-1,TRBV19,NA,TGTGCCAGTACTCCTCGGGCAGGGCCTGAAGCTTTCTTT,CASTPRAGPEAFF
NA,TRBJ1-5,TRBV5-1,TRBD1,TGCGCCAGCAGCACCGGACAGGGGACCAATCAGCCCCAGCATTTT,CASSTGQGTNQPQHF
NA,TRBJ1-3,TRBV15,NA,TGTGCCACCAGCGATTACAGGACCGCTGGAAACACCATATATTTT,CATSDYRTAGNTIYF
few,TRBJ2-7,TRBV5-1,NA,TGCGCCAGCAGCTTGGCCTGGGGACTTTTATCCGAGCAGTACTTC,CASSLAWGLLSEQYF
NA,TRBJ2-1,TRBV19,TRBD1,TGTGCCATTTCGACCCAGGGGGCGGATGAGCAGTTCTTC,CAISTQGADEQFF
NA,TRBJ2-3,TRBV3-1/TRBV3-2,NA,TGTGCCAGCAGCCAAGTGGAGGGGCTCGCAGATACGCAGTATTTT,CASSQVEGLADTQYF